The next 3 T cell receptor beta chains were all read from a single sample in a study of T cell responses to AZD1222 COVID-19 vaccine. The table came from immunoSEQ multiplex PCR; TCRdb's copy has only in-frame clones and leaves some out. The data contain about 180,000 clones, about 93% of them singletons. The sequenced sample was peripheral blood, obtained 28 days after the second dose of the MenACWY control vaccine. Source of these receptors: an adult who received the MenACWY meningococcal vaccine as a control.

The CDR3 DNA reads as TGTGCCAGCAGCCAAGAGGCAGCAGGGATTACCGGGGAGCTGTTTTTT. Translated: CASSQEAAGITGELFF. The chain has TRBV3-1 (or the pseudogene TRBV3-2) and TRBJ2-2, with D possibly TRBD1 on 5 matching bases. Trimming cost V 0 bases and J 5 bases, with 13 bases left between them. Germline values: CDR1 LGHDT, CDR2 YNNKEL (reference sequence). The CDR3 runs to 16 residues.

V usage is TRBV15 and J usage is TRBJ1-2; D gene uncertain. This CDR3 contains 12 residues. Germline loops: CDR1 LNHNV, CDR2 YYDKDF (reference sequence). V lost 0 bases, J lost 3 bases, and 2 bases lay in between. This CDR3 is CATSRDDYGYTF. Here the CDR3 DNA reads TGTGCCACCAGCAGAGACGACTATGGCTACACCTTC.

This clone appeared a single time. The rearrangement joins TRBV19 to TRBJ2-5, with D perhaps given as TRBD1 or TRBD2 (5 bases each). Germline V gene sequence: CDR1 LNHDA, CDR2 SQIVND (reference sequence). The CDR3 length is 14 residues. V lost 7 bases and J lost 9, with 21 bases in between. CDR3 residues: CASNLAGTTGAQYF. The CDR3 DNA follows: TGTGCCAGTAACCTAGCAGGGACCACTGGGGCCCAGTACTTC.